This T cell receptor (beta chain) emerged from a study of cytomegalovirus exposure and HLA in healthy donors. Whole-study findings and limits: Earlier results showed most TCR beta V segments being productive about 87% or about 30% of the time. At a 0.05 false discovery rate, a later analysis found over 15,000 TCR beta sequences to be associated with HLA alleles. Cytomegalovirus association was listed for approximately 160 TCR beta chains. From TCR beta sequences, most subjects' HLA-A and HLA-B alleles were reportedly predicted accurately.

60 Vbeta and 13 Jbeta primers were used in PCR. Clones were read by immunoSEQ multiplex PCR, and TCRdb kept only the in-frame ones, dropping some. Among hundreds of thousands of clones listed, approximately 88% were seen once. A word on this clone: The antigen is undetermined.

CDR3 length equals 15 residues. Deletions cut 3 bases from V and 8 bases from J, with 17 bases between. Germline loops: CDR1 SGHRS, CDR2 YFSETQ. V and J are TRBV5-1 and TRBJ1-4, with a weak D call TRBD1 (6 bases). Sequenced input: PBMCs. The source of this sequence is a boy aged 2 to 9 in good health and CMV-seronegative. The CDR3 DNA follows: TGCGCCAGCAGCTCCGCAGGGGACCTACTAGAAAAACTGTTTTTT. Translation gives CASSSAGDLLEKLFF.